One and the same sample provided the 2 T cell receptor beta chains below, sequenced in a study of blood T cell repertoires in COVID-19. Assay: immunoSEQ multiplex PCR; the TCRdb copy retains only in-frame clones and omits some. Of 150,000 to 200,000 clones in the sample, 90% were seen once. Sequenced sample: peripheral blood. Receptors originate from a man aged 50 or older with acute or convalescent COVID-19.

The rearrangement uses TRBV29-1 and TRBJ1-2; D may be TRBD1 (5 bases). The V gene's germline CDR1 is SQVTM and CDR2 ANQGSEA. Trimming removed 4 bases at V and 4 bases at J, with 10 bases between. The CDR3 totals 12 residues. The CDR3 DNA reads TGCAGCGTTGTAGGGGAATTCTATGGCTACACCTTC. Translation: CSVVGEFYGYTF.

The V call is TRBV7-2, the J call TRBJ1-2, with D possibly being TRBD1 (6 bases). The CDR3 is 15 residues long. Germline CDR1 SGHTA, CDR2 FQGNSA. Trimming cost V 1 base and J 3 bases, with 12 bases left between them. CDR3 region: CASSLVARTDYGYTF. As DNA, the CDR3 is TGTGCCAGCAGCTTAGTTGCCAGGACAGACTATGGCTACACCTTC.